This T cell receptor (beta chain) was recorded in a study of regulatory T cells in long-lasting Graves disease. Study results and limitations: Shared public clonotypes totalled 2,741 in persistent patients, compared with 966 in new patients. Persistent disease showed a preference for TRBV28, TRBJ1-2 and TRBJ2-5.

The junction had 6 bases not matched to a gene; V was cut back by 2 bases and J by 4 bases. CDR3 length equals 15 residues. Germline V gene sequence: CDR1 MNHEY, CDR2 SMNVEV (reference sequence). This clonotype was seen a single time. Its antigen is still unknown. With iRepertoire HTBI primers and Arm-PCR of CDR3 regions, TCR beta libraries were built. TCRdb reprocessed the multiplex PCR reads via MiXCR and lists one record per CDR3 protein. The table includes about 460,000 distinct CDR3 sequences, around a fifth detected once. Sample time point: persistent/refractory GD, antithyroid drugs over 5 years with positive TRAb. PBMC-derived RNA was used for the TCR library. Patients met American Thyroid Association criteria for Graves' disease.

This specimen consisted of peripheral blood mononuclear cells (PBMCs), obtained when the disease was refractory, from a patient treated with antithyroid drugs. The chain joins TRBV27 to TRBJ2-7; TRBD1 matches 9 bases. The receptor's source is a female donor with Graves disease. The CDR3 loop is CASSLKGTGTYEQYF. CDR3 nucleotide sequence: TGTGCCAGCAGTTTAAAAGGGACAGGGACGTACGAGCAGTACTTC.